Sequencing of this T cell receptor beta chain was carried out in a study of follicular helper T cells after annual influenza vaccination. Study conclusions and caveats: Change in circulating plasmablasts correlated with ICOS+CD38+ cTfh clonality change.

Time point here: 2015-2016 season, pre-vaccination. The protocol was immunoSEQ multiplex PCR, while the TCRdb copy is restricted to in-frame clones and leaves out a portion. The table shows more than 8,500 clones, with over 80% occurring only once. To note about this clone: Its antigen is as yet unknown.

Sequencing was performed on CXCR5+ CD38- circulating T follicular helper cells from blood, taken on the day of influenza vaccination. Indicated subset: circulating Tfh, non-naive CD4+CXCR5+PD-1+ (ICOS+CD38+ or ICOS-CD38-). This TCR derives from an adult who received the influenza vaccine.

For the CDR3, the DNA is TGTGCTAGCGGCCAAGGGACAGGAGGAGAGACCCAGTACTTC. Amino acid sequence: CASGQGTGGETQYF. The chain links TRBV7-7 to TRBJ2-5, with TRBD1 identical over 8 bases. Germline V gene data show CDR1 as SSHAT and CDR2 as FNYEAQ (reference sequence). This CDR3 spans 14 amino acids.